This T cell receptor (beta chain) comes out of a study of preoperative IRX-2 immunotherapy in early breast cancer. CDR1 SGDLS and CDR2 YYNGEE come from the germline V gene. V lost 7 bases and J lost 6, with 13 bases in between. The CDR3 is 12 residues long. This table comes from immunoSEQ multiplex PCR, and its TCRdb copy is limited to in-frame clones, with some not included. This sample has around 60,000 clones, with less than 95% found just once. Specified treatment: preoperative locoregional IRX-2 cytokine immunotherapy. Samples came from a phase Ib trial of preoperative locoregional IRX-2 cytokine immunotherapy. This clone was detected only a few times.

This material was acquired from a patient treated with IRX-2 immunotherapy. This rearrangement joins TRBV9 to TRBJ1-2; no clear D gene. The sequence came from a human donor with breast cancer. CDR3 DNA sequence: TGTGCCAGCGGGCCTAAGCCGGATGGCTACACCTTC. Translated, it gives CASGPKPDGYTF.